The clone carrying this TCR beta chain was seen once. Antigen specificity is unknown. Treatment indicated: approximately 18 received Ad26.COV2.S at low or high dose, single or two shots; roughly 5 received placebo; per-sample allocation not given. Each sample was drawn 63 days after the first injection (of vaccine or placebo). The CDR3 is 15 residues long. Germline values: CDR1 SGHRS, CDR2 YFSETQ. The V and J ends lost 3 bases and 6 bases, in that order; junction bases with no gene match: 10. Sequenced by immunoSEQ multiplex PCR; TCRdb stores in-frame clones only, minus some. Of approximately 300,000 clones listed, 70% to 90% were seen once; the top ten hold 2% to 2.5%. This sample stems from a study of Ad26.COV2.S vaccination and SARS-CoV-2 variants. Background on the study: The trial was COV1001 and the donor's arm was Ad26.COV2.S.

Study-wide results and limits: Reported findings describe substantial breadth in spike-specific CD8+ and CD4+ T cell responses following vaccination.

The source is a person aged 18-60 years who received the Ad26.COV2.S COVID-19 vaccine or a placebo. The sequencing here drew on peripheral blood, taken in a trial of Ad26.COV2.S vaccine versus placebo. This chain joins TRBV5-1 and TRBJ1-1, with 8 positions matching TRBD1. CDR3: CASSSRTGSFAEAFF. The CDR3 nucleotides are TGCGCCAGCAGCTCTAGGACAGGGTCTTTCGCTGAAGCTTTCTTT.